What follows is one T cell receptor (beta chain) and its context. This clone occurred a few times. The antigen it recognizes is unknown. One end of the junction does not line up with germline, which may come from a read error. Enrolling through a virtual design, the prospective study's participants ranged in age from roughly 18 to 89 years and lived across more than 20 United States geographic areas. In the prospective study, cohorts were assigned on the basis of participant-reported clinical history obtained from a screening survey and a study questionnaire. Each participant in the prospective study had whole blood, serum and a nasopharyngeal or oropharyngeal swab collected by mobile phlebotomists. Additional blood draws and questionnaires over an approximately 2-month period could optionally be provided by prospective study participants. Blood samples from the prospective study were shipped frozen or at room temperature prior to DNA extraction.

The data stem from a study of blood T cell repertoires in COVID-19 (dated by TCRdb to about 2020). At the level of the whole study: Samples covering the acute and convalescent phases of COVID-19 were provided by collaborators in the United States, Italy and Spain. The material from the prospective study consisted of cDNA or gDNA derived from T cells, B-cell-depleted T cells, or PBMCs. Subjects who had been exposed to COVID-19, were actively infected with it, or had recovered from it provided the deeply sampled blood TCRbeta repertoires that made up the dataset. A freely available public database, intended as a resource for researchers studying the immune response to SARS-CoV-2, is where the repertoires were released. The samples were drawn from two sources: the first 160 participants of the ongoing ImmuneRACE study, and 1,200 or so subjects contributed by 6 global collaborators. The sample metadata nearly always contained a de-identified subject ID, COVID-19 status, age in years and sex. Where available, HLA class I and class II types were taken from metadata supplied by the sample provider and were not determined by assay-based typing. Findings and caveats that apply to the study as a whole: The quantity of clinical and demographic metadata differed by source and by participant and was supplied without curation.

Spanning cysteine to phenylalanine, the CDR3 consists of 11 amino acids. The CDR3 DNA has 33 bases and is translated from base 1. CDR1 and CDR2 are read off the germline V gene (reference sequence) as LGHDT and YNNKEL. TCRbeta CDR3 regions were amplified from genomic DNA by means of the immunoSEQ Assay, a bias-controlled multiplex PCR. The study's own analysis went as follows. The number of nucleated cells in each sample was estimated from the amplification of reference gene primers within the assay. To quantify the absolute abundance of each unique TCRbeta CDR3 rearrangement, sequence reads were collapsed and filtered. For each sample, productive Simpson clonality was calculated as the square root of Simpson's diversity index across productive rearrangements. TCRdb re-hosts the immuneACCESS table, in-frame sequences only. Its copies lack some clones; in the studies checked, an unresolved V gene accounts for under half of them, and the cause for the rest is not known. V and J calls and clone size are copied from that table; D and trimming were computed from the DNA. This sample comprises 470,000 or so clones, around 90% of them detected only once. Roughly 1.8% of the sample rests with the top ten.

The sequence was obtained from a woman between 18 and 30 years old with acute COVID-19. The rearranged segments are TRBV3-1 (or the pseudogene TRBV3-2) and TRBJ1-2; 7 nucleotides in the junction match TRBD1. Source material: PBMCs or T cells enriched from blood (not recorded which). The CDR3 reads as follows: CASSQGQQPSF. The DNA sequence reads TGTGCCAGCAGCCAGGGACAGCAACCTTCTTTC.